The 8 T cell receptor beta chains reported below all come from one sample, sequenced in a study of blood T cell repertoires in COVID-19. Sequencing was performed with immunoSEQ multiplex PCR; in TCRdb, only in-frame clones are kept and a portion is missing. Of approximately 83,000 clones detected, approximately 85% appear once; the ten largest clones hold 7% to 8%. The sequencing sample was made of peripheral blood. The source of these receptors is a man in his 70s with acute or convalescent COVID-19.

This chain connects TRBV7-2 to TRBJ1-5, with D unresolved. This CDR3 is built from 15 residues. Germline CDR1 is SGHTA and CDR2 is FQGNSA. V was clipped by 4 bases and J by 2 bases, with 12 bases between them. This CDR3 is CASSSSGRGNQPQHF. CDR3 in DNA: TGTGCCAGCAGCTCGAGCGGTAGGGGCAATCAGCCCCAGCATTTT.

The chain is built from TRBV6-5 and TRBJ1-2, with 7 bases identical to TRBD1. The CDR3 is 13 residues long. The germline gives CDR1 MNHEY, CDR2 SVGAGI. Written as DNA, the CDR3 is TGTCCTTCGGGTAAAGACAGGGTCGTTGGCTACACCTTC. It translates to CPSGKDRVVGYTF.

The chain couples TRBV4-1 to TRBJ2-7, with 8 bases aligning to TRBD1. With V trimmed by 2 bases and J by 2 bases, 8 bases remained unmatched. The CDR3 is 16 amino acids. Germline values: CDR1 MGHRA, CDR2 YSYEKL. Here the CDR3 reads CASSQPDRVFPYEQYF. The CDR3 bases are TGCGCCAGCAGCCAACCGGACAGGGTTTTCCCCTACGAGCAGTACTTC.

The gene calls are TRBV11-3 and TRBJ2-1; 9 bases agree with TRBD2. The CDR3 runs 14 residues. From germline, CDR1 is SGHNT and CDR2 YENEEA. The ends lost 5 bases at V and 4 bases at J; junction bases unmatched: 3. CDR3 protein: CASSTSGLYNEQFF. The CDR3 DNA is TGTGCCAGCAGCACTAGCGGGTTATACAATGAGCAGTTCTTC.

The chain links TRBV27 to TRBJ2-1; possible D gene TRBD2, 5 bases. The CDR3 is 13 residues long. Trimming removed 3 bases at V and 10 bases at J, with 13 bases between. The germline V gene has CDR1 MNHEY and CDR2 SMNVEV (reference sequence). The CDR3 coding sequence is TGTGCCAGCAGTTTCCACACCCGGAGGGAGCAGTTCTTC. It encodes CASSFHTRREQFF.

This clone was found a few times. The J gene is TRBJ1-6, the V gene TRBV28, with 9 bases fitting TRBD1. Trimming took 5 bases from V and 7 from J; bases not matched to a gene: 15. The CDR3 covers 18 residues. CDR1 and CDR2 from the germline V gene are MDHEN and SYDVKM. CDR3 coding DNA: TGTGCCAGCAGTCTTCCCGGGACAGGGCACGTAGGGAATTCACCCCTCCACTTT. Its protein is CASSLPGTGHVGNSPLHF.

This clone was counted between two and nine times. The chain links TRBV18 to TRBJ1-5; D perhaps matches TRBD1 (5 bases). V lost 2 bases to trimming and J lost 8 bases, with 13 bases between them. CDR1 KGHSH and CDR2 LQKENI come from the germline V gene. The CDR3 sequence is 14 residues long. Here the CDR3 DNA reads TGTGCCAGCTCACCAAGCGCAGGGAGGGAGCCCCAGCATTTT. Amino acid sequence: CASSPSAGREPQHF.

The CDR3 reads CASSPLGTSGGSSTDTQYF. The CDR3 region has the DNA TGTGCCAGCAGTCCATTAGGGACTAGCGGGGGATCTAGCACAGATACGCAGTATTTT. The chain has TRBV28 and TRBJ2-3; 14 nucleotides align to TRBD2. With V trimmed by 5 bases and J by 0 bases, 10 bases remained unmatched. Germline V lookup: CDR1 MDHEN, CDR2 SYDVKM. The CDR3 has 19 residues. The full variable domain, its missing parts supplied by reference TRBV28 and TRBJ2-3, is DVKVTQSSRYLVKRTGEKVFLECVQDMDHENMFWYRQDPGLGLRLIYFSYDVKMKEKGDIPEGYSVSREKKERFSLILESASTNQTSMYLCASSPLGTSGGSSTDTQYFGPGTRLTVL.